These 9 T cell receptor beta chains came from one sample sequenced in a study of T cells in Graves' hyperthyroidism and ophthalmopathy. Researchers amplified the TCR beta CDR3 regions from RNA transcripts. When the TCR CDR3 underwent first-round RT-PCR, the HTBI primer set was used. TCRdb reprocessed the multiplex PCR reads via MiXCR and lists one record per CDR3 protein. The table records a few hundred thousand distinct CDR3 sequences, 13% to 15% of them present only once. The sequenced sample consisted of blood. These TCRs come from a woman in her fifties or sixties with Graves' ophthalmopathy.

The chain carries TRBV9 and TRBJ2-1; 9 positions match TRBD2. The CDR3 loop spans 15 amino acids. Trimming took 4 bases from V and 9 from J; bases not matched to a gene: 11. Germline V gene data show CDR1 as SGDLS and CDR2 as YYNGEE. As DNA, the CDR3 is TGTGCCAGCAGCTTACTGGGGCTAGCGGGAACTGAGCAGTTCTTC. Amino acids: CASSLLGLAGTEQFF.

The rearrangement links TRBV28 to TRBJ2-7; no definite D call. This CDR3 contains 15 residues. Germline V lookup: CDR1 MDHEN, CDR2 SYDVKM. Trimming left V 6 bases short and J 1 base short, with 16 bases between. The CDR3 sequence is CASSRSTGGSYEQYF. In DNA, the CDR3 is TGTGCCAGCAGCCGGAGTACGGGTGGGTCCTACGAGCAGTACTTC.

This clonotype was counted ten times or more. The rearrangement uses TRBV3-1 and TRBJ2-1; TRBD2 might be the D (5 bases). V was pared by 2 bases and J by 7 bases, with 24 bases between. This CDR3 region has 18 residues. Germline loops: CDR1 LGHDT, CDR2 YNNKEL (reference sequence). CDR3 sequence: CASSQNSRGLKSKNEQFF. CDR3 sequence (DNA): TGTGCCAGCAGCCAAAATTCGCGAGGGTTAAAATCAAAAAATGAGCAGTTCTTC.

This clonotype was recorded many times. The chain is built from TRBV5-8 and TRBJ2-7; D not certain. Looked up from germline, CDR1 is SGHTS and CDR2 is YDEGEE. CDR3 size: 16 residues. V was clipped by 0 bases and J by 1 base, with 14 bases between them. The CDR3 bases are TGTGCCAGCAGCTTGGATGGGTCAGCCAAGTCCTACGAGCAGTACTTC. Encoded protein: CASSLDGSAKSYEQYF. The variable domain in full, completed from reference TRBV5-8 and TRBJ2-7, reads EAGVTQSPTHLIKTRGQQATLRCSPISGHTSVYWYQQALGLGLQFLLWYDEGEERNRGNFPPRFSGRQFPNYSSELNVNALELEDSALYLCASSLDGSAKSYEQYFGPGTRLTVT.

This clonotype was observed a few times. V is TRBV5-1 and J is TRBJ2-3; 7 bases are a match to TRBD1. V was clipped by 3 bases and J by 2 bases; unmatched bases: 9. The CDR3 loop spans 16 amino acids. CDR1 and CDR2 (germline): SGHRS, YFSETQ. This CDR3 reads CASSSKGGSSTDTQYF. CDR3 bases: TGCGCCAGCAGCTCTAAAGGGGGCTCATCCACAGATACGCAGTATTTT. The entire variable domain, with the rest obtained from reference TRBV5-1 and TRBJ2-3, is as follows: KAGVTQTPRYLIKTRGQQVTLSCSPISGHRSVSWYQQTPGQGLQFLFEYFSETQRNKGNFPGRFSGRQFSNSRSEMNVSTLELGDSALYLCASSSKGGSSTDTQYFGPGTRLTVL.

This rearrangement joins TRBV24-1 to TRBJ2-1; the match to TRBD1 covers 8 bases. The CDR3 loop spans 13 amino acids. The trim removed 5 bases at V and 8 bases at J, leaving 4 bases unmatched. Germline CDR1 is KGHDR and CDR2 is SFDVKD. The CDR3 protein is CATSAGQADEQFF. CDR3 DNA: TGTGCCACCAGTGCGGGACAGGCGGATGAGCAGTTCTTC.

The sample holds many counts of this clonotype. The chain links TRBV20-1 to TRBJ2-3; 9 nucleotides align to TRBD1. This CDR3 spans 16 amino acids. CDR1 and CDR2 from the germline V gene are DFQATT and SNEGSKA (reference sequence). J gave up 5 bases and V 4 bases, and 13 bases lay outside the gene matches. In nucleotides, the CDR3 is TGCAGTGCTAACGACGGGGACAGGGAGGCTAGAGATACGCAGTATTTT. Protein: CSANDGDREARDTQYF.

This chain connects TRBV12-3 or TRBV12-4 to TRBJ1-5; 10 bases agree with TRBD1. V lost 6 bases and J lost 6; bases outside the gene matches: 11. The CDR3 loop spans 16 amino acids. This CDR3 is CASRIDRGLTIQPQHF. CDR3 in DNA: TGTGCCAGCAGGATCGACAGGGGGCTAACCATTCAGCCCCAGCATTTT.

This clonotype was recorded a few times. The rearrangement joins TRBV20-1 to TRBJ2-7; no reliable D call. The V end was cut by 3 bases, the J end by 0 bases, with 21 bases between. Germline lookup yields CDR1 DFQATT and CDR2 SNEGSKA (reference sequence). The CDR3 contains 17 residues. The CDR3 bases are TGCAGTGCTAGTAGCAGGAATTTTGACCCGAGCTCCTACGAGCAGTACTTC. It encodes CSASSRNFDPSSYEQYF.